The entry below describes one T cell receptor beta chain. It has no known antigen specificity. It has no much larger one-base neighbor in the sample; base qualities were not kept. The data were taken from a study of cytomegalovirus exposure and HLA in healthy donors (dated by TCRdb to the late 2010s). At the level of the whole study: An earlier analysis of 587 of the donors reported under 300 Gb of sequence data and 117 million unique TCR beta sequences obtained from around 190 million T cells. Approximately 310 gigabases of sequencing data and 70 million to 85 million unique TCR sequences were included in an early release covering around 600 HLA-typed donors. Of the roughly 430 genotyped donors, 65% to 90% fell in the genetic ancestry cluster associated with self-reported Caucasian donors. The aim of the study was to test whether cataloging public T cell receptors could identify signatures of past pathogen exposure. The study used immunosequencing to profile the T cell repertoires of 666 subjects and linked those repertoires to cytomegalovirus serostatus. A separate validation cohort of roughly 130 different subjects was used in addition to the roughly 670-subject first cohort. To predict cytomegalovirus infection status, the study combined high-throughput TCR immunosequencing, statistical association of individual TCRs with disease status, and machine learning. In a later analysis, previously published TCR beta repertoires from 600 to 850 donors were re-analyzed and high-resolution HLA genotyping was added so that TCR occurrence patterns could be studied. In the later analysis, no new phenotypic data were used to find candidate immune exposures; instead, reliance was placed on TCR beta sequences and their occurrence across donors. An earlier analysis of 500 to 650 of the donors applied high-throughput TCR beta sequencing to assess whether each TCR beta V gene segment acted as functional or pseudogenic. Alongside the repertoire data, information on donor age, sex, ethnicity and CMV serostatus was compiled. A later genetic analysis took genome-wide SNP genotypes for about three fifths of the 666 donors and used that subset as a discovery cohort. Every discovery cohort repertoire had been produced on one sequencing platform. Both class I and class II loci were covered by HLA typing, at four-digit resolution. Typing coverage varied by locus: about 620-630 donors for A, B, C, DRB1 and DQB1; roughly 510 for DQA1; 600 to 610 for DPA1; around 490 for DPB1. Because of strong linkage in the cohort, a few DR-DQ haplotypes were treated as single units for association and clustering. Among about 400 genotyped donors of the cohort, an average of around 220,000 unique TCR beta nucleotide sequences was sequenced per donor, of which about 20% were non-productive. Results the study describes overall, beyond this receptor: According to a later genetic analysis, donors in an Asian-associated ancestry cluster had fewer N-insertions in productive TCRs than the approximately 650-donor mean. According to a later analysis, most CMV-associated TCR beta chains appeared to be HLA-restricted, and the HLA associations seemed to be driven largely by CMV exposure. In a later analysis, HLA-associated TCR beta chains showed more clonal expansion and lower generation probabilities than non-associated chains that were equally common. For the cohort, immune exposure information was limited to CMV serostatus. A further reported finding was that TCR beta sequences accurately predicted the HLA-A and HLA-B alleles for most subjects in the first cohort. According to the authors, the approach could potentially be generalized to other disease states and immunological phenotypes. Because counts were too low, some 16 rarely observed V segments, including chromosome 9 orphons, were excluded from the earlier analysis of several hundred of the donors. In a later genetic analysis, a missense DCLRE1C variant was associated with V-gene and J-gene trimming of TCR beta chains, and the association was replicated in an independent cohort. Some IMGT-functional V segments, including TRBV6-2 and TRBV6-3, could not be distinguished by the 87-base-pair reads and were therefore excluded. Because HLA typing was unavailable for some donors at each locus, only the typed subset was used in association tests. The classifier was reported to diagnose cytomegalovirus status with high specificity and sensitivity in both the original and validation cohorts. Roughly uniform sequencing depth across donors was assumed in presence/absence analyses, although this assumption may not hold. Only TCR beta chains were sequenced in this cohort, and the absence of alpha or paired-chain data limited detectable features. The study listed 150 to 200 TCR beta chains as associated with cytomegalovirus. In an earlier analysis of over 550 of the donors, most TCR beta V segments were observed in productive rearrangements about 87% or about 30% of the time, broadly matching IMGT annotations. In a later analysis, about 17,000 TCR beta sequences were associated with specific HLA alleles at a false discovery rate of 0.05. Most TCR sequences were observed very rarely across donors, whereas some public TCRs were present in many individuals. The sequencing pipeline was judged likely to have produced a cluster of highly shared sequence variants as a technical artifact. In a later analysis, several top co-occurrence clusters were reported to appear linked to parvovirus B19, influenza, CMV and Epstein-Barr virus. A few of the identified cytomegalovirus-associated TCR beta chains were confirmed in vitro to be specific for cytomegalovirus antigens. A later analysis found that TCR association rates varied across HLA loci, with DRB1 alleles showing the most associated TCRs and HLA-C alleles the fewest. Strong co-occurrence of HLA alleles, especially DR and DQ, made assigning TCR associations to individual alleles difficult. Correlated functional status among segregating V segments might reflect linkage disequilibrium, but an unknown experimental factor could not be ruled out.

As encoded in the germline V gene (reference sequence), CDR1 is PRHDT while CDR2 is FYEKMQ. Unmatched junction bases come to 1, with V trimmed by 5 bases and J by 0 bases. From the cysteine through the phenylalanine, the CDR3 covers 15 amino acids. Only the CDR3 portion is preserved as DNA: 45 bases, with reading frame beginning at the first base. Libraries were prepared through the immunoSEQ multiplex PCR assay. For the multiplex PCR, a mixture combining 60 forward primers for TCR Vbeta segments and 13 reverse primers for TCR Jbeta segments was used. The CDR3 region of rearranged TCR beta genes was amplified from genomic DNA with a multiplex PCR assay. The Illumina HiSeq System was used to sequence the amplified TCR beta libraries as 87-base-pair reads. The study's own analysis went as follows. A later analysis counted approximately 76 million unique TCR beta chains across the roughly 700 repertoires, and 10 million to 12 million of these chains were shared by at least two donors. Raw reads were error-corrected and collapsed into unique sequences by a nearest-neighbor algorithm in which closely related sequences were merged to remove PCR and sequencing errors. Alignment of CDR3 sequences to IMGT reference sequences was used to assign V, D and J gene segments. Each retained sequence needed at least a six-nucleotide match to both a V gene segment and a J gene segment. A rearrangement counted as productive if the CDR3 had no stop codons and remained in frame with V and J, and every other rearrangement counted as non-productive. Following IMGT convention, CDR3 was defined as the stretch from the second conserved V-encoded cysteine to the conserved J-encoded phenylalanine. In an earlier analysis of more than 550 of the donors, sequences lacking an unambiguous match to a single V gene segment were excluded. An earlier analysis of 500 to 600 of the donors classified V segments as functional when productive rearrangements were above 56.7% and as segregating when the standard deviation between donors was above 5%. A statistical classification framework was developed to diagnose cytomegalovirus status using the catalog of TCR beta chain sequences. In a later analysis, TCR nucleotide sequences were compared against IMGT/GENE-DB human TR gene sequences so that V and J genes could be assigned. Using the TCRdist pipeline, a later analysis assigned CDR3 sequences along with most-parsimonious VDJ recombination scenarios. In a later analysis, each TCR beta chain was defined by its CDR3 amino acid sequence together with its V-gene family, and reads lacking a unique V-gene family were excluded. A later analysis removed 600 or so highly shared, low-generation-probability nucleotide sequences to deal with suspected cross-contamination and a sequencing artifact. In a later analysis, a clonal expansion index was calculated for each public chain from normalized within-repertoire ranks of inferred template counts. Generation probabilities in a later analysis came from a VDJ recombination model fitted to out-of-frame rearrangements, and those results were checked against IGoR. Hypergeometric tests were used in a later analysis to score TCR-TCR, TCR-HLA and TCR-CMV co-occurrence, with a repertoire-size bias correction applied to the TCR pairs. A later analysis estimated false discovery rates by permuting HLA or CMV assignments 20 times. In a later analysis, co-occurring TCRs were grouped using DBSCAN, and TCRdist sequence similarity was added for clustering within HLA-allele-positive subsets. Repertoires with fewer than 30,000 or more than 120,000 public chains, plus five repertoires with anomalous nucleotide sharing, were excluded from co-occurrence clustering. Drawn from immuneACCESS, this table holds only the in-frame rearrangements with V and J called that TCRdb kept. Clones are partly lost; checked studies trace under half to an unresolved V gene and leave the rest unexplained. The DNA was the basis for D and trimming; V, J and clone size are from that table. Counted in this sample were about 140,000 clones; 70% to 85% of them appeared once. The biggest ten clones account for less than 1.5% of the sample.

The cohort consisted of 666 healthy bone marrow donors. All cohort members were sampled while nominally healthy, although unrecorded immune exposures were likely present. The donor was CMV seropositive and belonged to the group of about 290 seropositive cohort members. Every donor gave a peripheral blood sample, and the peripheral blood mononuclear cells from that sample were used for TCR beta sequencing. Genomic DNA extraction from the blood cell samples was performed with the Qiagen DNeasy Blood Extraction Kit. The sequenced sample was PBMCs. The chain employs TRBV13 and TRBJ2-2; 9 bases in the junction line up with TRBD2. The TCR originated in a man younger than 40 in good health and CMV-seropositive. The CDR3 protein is CASSVAGANTGELFF. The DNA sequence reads TGTGCCAGCAGCGTAGCGGGGGCGAACACCGGGGAGCTGTTTTTT. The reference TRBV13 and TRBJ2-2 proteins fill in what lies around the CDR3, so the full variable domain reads AAGVIQSPRHLIKEKRETATLKCYPIPRHDTVYWYQQGPGQDPQFLISFYEKMQSDKGSIPDRFSAQQFSDYHSELNMSSLELGDSALYFCASSVAGANTGELFFGEGSRLTVL.